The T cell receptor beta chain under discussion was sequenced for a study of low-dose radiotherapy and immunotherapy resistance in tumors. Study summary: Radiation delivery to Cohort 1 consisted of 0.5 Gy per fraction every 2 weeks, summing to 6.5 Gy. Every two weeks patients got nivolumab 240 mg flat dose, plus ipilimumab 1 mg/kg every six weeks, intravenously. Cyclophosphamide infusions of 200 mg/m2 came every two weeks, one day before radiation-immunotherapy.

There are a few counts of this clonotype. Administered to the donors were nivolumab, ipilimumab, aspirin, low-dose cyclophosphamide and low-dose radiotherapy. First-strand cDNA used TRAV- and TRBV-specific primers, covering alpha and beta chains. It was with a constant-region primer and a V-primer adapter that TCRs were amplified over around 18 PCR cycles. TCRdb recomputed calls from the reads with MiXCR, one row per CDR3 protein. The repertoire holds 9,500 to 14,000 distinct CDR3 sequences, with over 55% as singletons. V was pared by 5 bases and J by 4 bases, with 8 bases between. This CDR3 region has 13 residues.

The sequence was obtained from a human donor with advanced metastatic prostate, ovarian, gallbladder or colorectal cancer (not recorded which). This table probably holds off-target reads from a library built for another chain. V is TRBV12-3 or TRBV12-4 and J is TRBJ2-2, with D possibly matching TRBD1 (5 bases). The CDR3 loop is CASSPDSTGELFF. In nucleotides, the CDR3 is TGTGCCAGCAGTCCAGACAGCACCGGGGAGCTGTTTTTT.